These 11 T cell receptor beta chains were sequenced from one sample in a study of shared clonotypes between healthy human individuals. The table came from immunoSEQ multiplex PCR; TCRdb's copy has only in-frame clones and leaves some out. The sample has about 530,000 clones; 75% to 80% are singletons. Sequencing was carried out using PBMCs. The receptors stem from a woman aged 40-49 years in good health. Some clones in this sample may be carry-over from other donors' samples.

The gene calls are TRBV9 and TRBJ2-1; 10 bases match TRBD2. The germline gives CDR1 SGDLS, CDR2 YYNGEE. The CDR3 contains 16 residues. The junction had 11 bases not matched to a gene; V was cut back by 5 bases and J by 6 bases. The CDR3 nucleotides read TGTGCCAGCAGTTACTACCTAGCGGGAGAGTCCAATGAGCAGTTCTTC. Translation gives CASSYYLAGESNEQFF.

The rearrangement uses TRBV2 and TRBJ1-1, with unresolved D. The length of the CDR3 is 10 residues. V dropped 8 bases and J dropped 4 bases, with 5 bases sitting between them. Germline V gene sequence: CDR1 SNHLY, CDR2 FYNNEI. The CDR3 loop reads CASASTEAFF. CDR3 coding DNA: TGTGCCAGCGCGAGCACTGAAGCTTTCTTT.

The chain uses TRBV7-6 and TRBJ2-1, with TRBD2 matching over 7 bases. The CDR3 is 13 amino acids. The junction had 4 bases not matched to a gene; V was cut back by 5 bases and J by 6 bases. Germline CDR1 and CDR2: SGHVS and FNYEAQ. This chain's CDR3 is CASSPGRSNEQFF. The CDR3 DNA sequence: TGTGCCAGCAGCCCCGGGAGGTCCAATGAGCAGTTCTTC. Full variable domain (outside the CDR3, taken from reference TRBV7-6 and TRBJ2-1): GAGVSQSPRYKVTKRGQDVALRCDPISGHVSLYWYRQALGQGPEFLTYFNYEAQQDKSGLPNDRFSAERPEGSISTLTIQRTEQRDSAMYRCASSPGRSNEQFFGPGTRLTVL.

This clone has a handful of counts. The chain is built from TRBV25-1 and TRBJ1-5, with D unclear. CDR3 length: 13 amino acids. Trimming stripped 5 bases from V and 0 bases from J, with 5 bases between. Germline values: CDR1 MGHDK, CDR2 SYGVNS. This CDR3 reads CASSQSSNQPQHF. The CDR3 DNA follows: TGTGCCAGCAGTCAGAGTAGCAATCAGCCCCAGCATTTT.

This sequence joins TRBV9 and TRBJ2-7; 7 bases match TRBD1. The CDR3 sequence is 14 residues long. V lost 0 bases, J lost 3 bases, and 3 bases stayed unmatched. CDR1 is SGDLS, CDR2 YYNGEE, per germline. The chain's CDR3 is CASSVDRGGYEQYF. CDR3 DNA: TGTGCCAGCAGCGTAGACAGGGGCGGCTACGAGCAGTACTTC.

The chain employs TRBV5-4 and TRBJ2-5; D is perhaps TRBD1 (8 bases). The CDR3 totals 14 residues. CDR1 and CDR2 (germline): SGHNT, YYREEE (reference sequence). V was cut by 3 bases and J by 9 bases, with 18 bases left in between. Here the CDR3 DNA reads TGTGCCAGCAGCTCCCGGAGGGGGGGACAGGCCCAGTACTTC. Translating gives CASSSRRGGQAQYF.

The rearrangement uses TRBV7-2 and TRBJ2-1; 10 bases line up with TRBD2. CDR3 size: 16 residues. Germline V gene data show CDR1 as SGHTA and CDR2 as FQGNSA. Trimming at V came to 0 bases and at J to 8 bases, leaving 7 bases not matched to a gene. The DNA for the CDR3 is TGTGCCAGCAGCTTAGCAGGGACTAGCGCCTTTGATGAGCAGTTCTTC. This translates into CASSLAGTSAFDEQFF.

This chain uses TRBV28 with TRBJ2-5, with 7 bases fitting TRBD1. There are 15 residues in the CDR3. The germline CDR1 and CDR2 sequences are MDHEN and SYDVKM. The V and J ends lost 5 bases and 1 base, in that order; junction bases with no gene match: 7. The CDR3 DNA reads TGTGCCAGCAGTCTACCGGGACAGATCCAAGAGACCCAGTACTTC. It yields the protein CASSLPGQIQETQYF.

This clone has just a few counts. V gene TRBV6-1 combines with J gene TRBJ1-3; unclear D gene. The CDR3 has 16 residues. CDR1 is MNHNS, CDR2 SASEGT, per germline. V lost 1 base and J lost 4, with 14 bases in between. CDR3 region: CASSEGRVLAGNTIYF. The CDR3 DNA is TGTGCCAGCAGTGAAGGTCGGGTCTTAGCCGGAAACACCATATATTTT.

Written as DNA, the CDR3 is TGCACCAGCAGCCCACTCCAAAGGGGGTCCGGGAGGGCCGGGGCAGATACGCAGTATTTT. Its protein product is CTSSPLQRGSGRAGADTQYF. The chain combines TRBV1 with TRBJ2-3; the table gives TRBD2 as D, unverified against the DNA. TRBV1 constitutes a pseudogene. CDR3 length: 20 amino acids.

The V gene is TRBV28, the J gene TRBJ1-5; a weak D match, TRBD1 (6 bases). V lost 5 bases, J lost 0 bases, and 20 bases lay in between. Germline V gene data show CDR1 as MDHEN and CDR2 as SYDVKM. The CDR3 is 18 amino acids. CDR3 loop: CASSPSGQWAYSNQPQHF. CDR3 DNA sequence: TGTGCCAGCAGTCCCTCCGGACAGTGGGCCTATAGCAATCAGCCCCAGCATTTT.